This is a list of T cell receptor beta chains from one sample in a study of shared clonotypes between healthy human individuals. The data were produced by immunoSEQ multiplex PCR, yet TCRdb's version contains in-frame clones alone and is incomplete. The table has around 550,000 clones, roughly 95% seen once. The specimen sequenced was naive CD4+ T cells sorted from blood. These receptors came from a woman aged 25-40 years in good health. Both conserved end residues are part of each CDR3. Each record gives: J gene, D gene, V gene, clone size, CDR3 protein, CDR3 DNA. The D gene is left open where the match is weak. Size values are once, few and many counts, or a class for expanded clones, and some rows have none.

J gene: TRBJ2-1
D gene: TRBD2
V gene: TRBV6-1
clone size: .
CDR3 protein: CASSGGLAGIGGEQFF
CDR3 DNA: TGTGCCAGCAGTGGTGGACTAGCAGGGATTGGGGGTGAGCAGTTCTTC

J gene: TRBJ1-5
D gene: TRBD1
V gene: TRBV2
clone size: .
CDR3 protein: CASARQGNAQPQHF
CDR3 DNA: TGTGCCAGCGCCAGACAGGGTAATGCGCAGCCCCAGCATTTT

J gene: TRBJ1-4
D gene: .
V gene: TRBV6-5
clone size: .
CDR3 protein: CASSRRRPTNEKLFF
CDR3 DNA: TGTGCCAGCAGCCGCCGGAGGCCAACTAATGAAAAACTGTTTTTT

J gene: TRBJ2-7
D gene: .
V gene: TRBV4-2
clone size: .
CDR3 protein: CASSQGDISYEQYF
CDR3 DNA: TGTGCCAGCAGCCAAGGGGACATATCCTACGAGCAGTACTTC

J gene: TRBJ2-2
D gene: .
V gene: TRBV6-5
clone size: .
CDR3 protein: CASSYTAPNTGELFF
CDR3 DNA: TGTGCCAGCAGTTACACCGCTCCCAACACCGGGGAGCTGTTTTTT

J gene: TRBJ2-1
D gene: TRBD1
V gene: TRBV7-3
clone size: .
CDR3 protein: CASSLGHDRVKFF
CDR3 DNA: TGTGCCAGCAGCTTAGGCCACGACAGGGTCAAGTTCTTC

J gene: TRBJ2-7
D gene: TRBD2
V gene: TRBV27
clone size: .
CDR3 protein: CASRSGGAGDHEQYF
CDR3 DNA: TGTGCCAGCAGGTCGGGTGGGGCGGGGGACCACGAGCAGTACTTC

J gene: TRBJ2-5
D gene: TRBD2
V gene: TRBV18
clone size: .
CDR3 protein: CASSPRGGGTQETQYF
CDR3 DNA: TGTGCCAGCTCACCCCGGGGCGGGGGTACCCAAGAGACCCAGTACTTC

J gene: TRBJ2-1
D gene: .
V gene: TRBV7-9
clone size: .
CDR3 protein: CASPDGSNEQFF
CDR3 DNA: TGTGCCAGTCCTGACGGGAGCAATGAGCAGTTCTTC

J gene: TRBJ1-2
D gene: .
V gene: TRBV5-4
clone size: few
CDR3 protein: CASSPQRGRTEF
CDR3 DNA: TGTGCCAGCAGCCCCCAGAGGGGGAGGACCGAGTTC

J gene: TRBJ2-1
D gene: .
V gene: TRBV28
clone size: .
CDR3 protein: CASTHRVGDEQFF
CDR3 DNA: TGTGCCAGCACCCACAGGGTAGGGGATGAGCAGTTCTTC

J gene: TRBJ2-7
D gene: .
V gene: TRBV5-1
clone size: .
CDR3 protein: CASSFGPGTIYEQYF
CDR3 DNA: TGCGCCAGCAGCTTTGGGCCGGGCACTATCTACGAGCAGTACTTC

J gene: TRBJ2-5
D gene: .
V gene: TRBV10-1
clone size: .
CDR3 protein: CASSDWGAGGKQYF
CDR3 DNA: TGCGCCAGCAGTGACTGGGGGGCAGGTGGCAAGCAGTACTTC

J gene: TRBJ2-7
D gene: .
V gene: TRBV5-5
clone size: .
CDR3 protein: CASSLFLASYEQYF
CDR3 DNA: TGTGCCAGCAGCTTGTTTCTAGCCTCCTACGAGCAGTACTTC

J gene: TRBJ1-5
D gene: .
V gene: TRBV27
clone size: .
CDR3 protein: CASSAQGGGNQPQHF
CDR3 DNA: TGTGCCAGCAGCGCTCAAGGGGGAGGTAATCAGCCCCAGCATTTT

J gene: TRBJ1-3
D gene: .
V gene: TRBV7-9
clone size: .
CDR3 protein: CASSPLGSGARNTIYF
CDR3 DNA: TGTGCCAGCAGCCCCTTGGGTTCGGGGGCTCGAAACACCATATATTTT

J gene: TRBJ2-3
D gene: .
V gene: TRBV19
clone size: .
CDR3 protein: CASMEGGVTDTQYF
CDR3 DNA: TGTGCCAGTATGGAGGGGGGCGTCACAGATACGCAGTATTTT

J gene: TRBJ2-3
D gene: TRBD2
V gene: TRBV7-2
clone size: .
CDR3 protein: CASSQWTSGSTDTQYF
CDR3 DNA: TGTGCCAGCAGCCAGTGGACTAGCGGTAGCACAGATACGCAGTATTTT

J gene: TRBJ2-1
D gene: TRBD2
V gene: TRBV5-4
clone size: .
CDR3 protein: CASSSNGAGGSYNEQFF
CDR3 DNA: TGTGCCAGCAGCTCCAACGGGGCGGGAGGATCCTACAATGAGCAGTTCTTC

J gene: TRBJ2-7
D gene: .
V gene: TRBV28
clone size: .
CDR3 protein: CASSLTWPYEQYF
CDR3 DNA: TGTGCCAGCAGTTTAACGTGGCCCTACGAGCAGTACTTC

J gene: TRBJ2-1
D gene: TRBD2
V gene: TRBV7-3
clone size: .
CDR3 protein: CASRSGKIIAGGPRDEQFF
CDR3 DNA: TGTGCCAGCAGATCCGGGAAGATTATAGCGGGAGGGCCTCGGGATGAGCAGTTCTTC

J gene: TRBJ2-5
D gene: .
V gene: TRBV5-1
clone size: .
CDR3 protein: CASSPPLGRQETQYF
CDR3 DNA: TGCGCCAGCAGCCCCCCTCTGGGGAGGCAAGAGACCCAGTACTTC

J gene: TRBJ1-2
D gene: .
V gene: TRBV4-2
clone size: .
CDR3 protein: CASSQTGTGVHGYTF
CDR3 DNA: TGTGCCAGCAGCCAGACCGGGACTGGAGTACATGGCTACACCTTC

J gene: TRBJ2-3
D gene: .
V gene: TRBV19
clone size: once
CDR3 protein: CASSGPGADTQYF
CDR3 DNA: TGTGCCAGTAGTGGGCCAGGGGCAGATACGCAGTATTTT

J gene: TRBJ1-2
D gene: .
V gene: TRBV19
clone size: .
CDR3 protein: CASSIRPPYGYTF
CDR3 DNA: TGTGCCAGTAGTATAAGACCTCCTTATGGCTACACCTTC

J gene: TRBJ2-5
D gene: .
V gene: TRBV9
clone size: .
CDR3 protein: CASSAPGTPNSETQYF
CDR3 DNA: TGTGCCAGCAGCGCCCCCGGGACTCCGAATTCAGAGACCCAGTACTTC

J gene: TRBJ2-7
D gene: TRBD1
V gene: TRBV4-1
clone size: once
CDR3 protein: CASSARGGTGGDEQYF
CDR3 DNA: TGCGCCAGCAGCGCAAGGGGGGGGACAGGGGGTGACGAGCAGTACTTC

J gene: TRBJ2-7
D gene: TRBD2
V gene: TRBV11-2
clone size: .
CDR3 protein: CASSLTSGSYLEQYF
CDR3 DNA: TGTGCCAGCAGCCTAACTAGCGGGAGCTATTTAGAGCAGTACTTC

J gene: TRBJ2-7
D gene: .
V gene: TRBV5-1
clone size: .
CDR3 protein: CASSLTGTNEQYF
CDR3 DNA: TGCGCCAGCAGCTTGACCGGGACCAACGAGCAGTACTTC

J gene: TRBJ2-7
D gene: TRBD1
V gene: TRBV28
clone size: .
CDR3 protein: CASSLSSRGLGEQYF
CDR3 DNA: TGTGCCAGCAGTTTATCCTCCAGGGGGCTAGGGGAGCAGTACTTC

J gene: TRBJ1-6
D gene: TRBD1
V gene: TRBV2
clone size: .
CDR3 protein: CASSSDRGDGSPLHF
CDR3 DNA: TGTGCCAGCAGTTCGGACAGGGGAGACGGTTCACCCCTCCACTTT

J gene: TRBJ1-1
D gene: .
V gene: TRBV5-6
clone size: .
CDR3 protein: CASSLYREATEAFF
CDR3 DNA: TGTGCCAGCAGCTTATACAGGGAGGCCACTGAAGCTTTCTTT

J gene: TRBJ1-2
D gene: .
V gene: TRBV27
clone size: .
CDR3 protein: CASSFPYYGYTF
CDR3 DNA: TGTGCCAGCAGTTTCCCCTACTATGGCTACACCTTC

J gene: TRBJ1-5
D gene: .
V gene: TRBV18
clone size: .
CDR3 protein: CASSPPGRGGRSNQPQHF
CDR3 DNA: TGTGCCAGCTCACCACCGGGGAGGGGAGGAAGGAGCAATCAGCCCCAGCATTTT

J gene: TRBJ2-5
D gene: .
V gene: TRBV5-1
clone size: once
CDR3 protein: CASSTGIETQYF
CDR3 DNA: TGCGCCAGCAGCACAGGGATTGAGACCCAGTACTTC

J gene: TRBJ2-7
D gene: TRBD2
V gene: TRBV10-3
clone size: .
CDR3 protein: CATRGAGAGSYEQYF
CDR3 DNA: TGTGCCACCCGGGGTGCGGGAGCGGGCTCCTACGAGCAGTACTTC

J gene: TRBJ2-1
D gene: .
V gene: TRBV4-1
clone size: .
CDR3 protein: CASSRETYNEQFF
CDR3 DNA: TGCGCCAGCAGCCGCGAGACCTACAATGAGCAGTTCTTC

J gene: TRBJ2-2
D gene: TRBD1
V gene: TRBV28
clone size: .
CDR3 protein: CASQEGQAKNTGELFF
CDR3 DNA: TGTGCCAGCCAAGAAGGACAGGCCAAGAACACCGGGGAGCTGTTTTTT

J gene: TRBJ2-3
D gene: TRBD2
V gene: TRBV5-4
clone size: .
CDR3 protein: CASSFKREGTDTQYF
CDR3 DNA: TGTGCCAGCAGCTTTAAGCGGGAGGGTACAGATACGCAGTATTTT

J gene: TRBJ2-1
D gene: .
V gene: TRBV11-2
clone size: few
CDR3 protein: CASSDRYEQFF
CDR3 DNA: TGTGCCAGCAGCGACCGGTATGAGCAGTTCTTC

J gene: TRBJ1-5
D gene: .
V gene: TRBV18
clone size: .
CDR3 protein: CASSVGGDQPQHF
CDR3 DNA: TGTGCCAGCTCAGTTGGGGGGGATCAGCCCCAGCATTTT

J gene: TRBJ2-7
D gene: TRBD2
V gene: TRBV7-8
clone size: .
CDR3 protein: CASSFAGTSANYEQYF
CDR3 DNA: TGTGCCAGCAGCTTTGCTGGGACTAGCGCGAACTACGAGCAGTACTTC

J gene: TRBJ1-4
D gene: TRBD1
V gene: TRBV13
clone size: once
CDR3 protein: CASSSLTGANEKLFF
CDR3 DNA: TGTGCCAGCAGCTCCCTAACAGGGGCTAATGAAAAACTGTTTTTT

J gene: TRBJ2-1
D gene: TRBD2
V gene: TRBV27
clone size: once
CDR3 protein: CAISVAGGTNEQFF
CDR3 DNA: TGTGCCATCTCGGTAGCGGGAGGAACTAATGAGCAGTTCTTC

J gene: TRBJ2-7
D gene: .
V gene: TRBV7-9
clone size: .
CDR3 protein: CASSLGELVTYEQYF
CDR3 DNA: TGTGCCAGCAGCCTAGGGGAGCTAGTTACCTACGAGCAGTACTTC

J gene: TRBJ1-1
D gene: .
V gene: TRBV28
clone size: .
CDR3 protein: CASASGVRTEAFF
CDR3 DNA: TGTGCCAGCGCCTCAGGGGTGCGGACTGAAGCTTTCTTT

J gene: TRBJ2-7
D gene: .
V gene: TRBV28
clone size: .
CDR3 protein: CASSSAGYEQYF
CDR3 DNA: TGTGCCAGCAGTTCCGCGGGCTACGAGCAGTACTTC

J gene: TRBJ1-1
D gene: .
V gene: TRBV13
clone size: .
CDR3 protein: CASSLRTGEAFF
CDR3 DNA: TGTGCCAGCAGCTTAAGAACAGGCGAAGCTTTCTTT

J gene: TRBJ2-7
D gene: .
V gene: TRBV11-3
clone size: .
CDR3 protein: CASSRSGSSYEQYF
CDR3 DNA: TGTGCCAGCAGCCGTTCAGGAAGCTCCTACGAGCAGTACTTC

J gene: TRBJ2-7
D gene: .
V gene: TRBV19
clone size: .
CDR3 protein: CASSTKAEGSYEQYF
CDR3 DNA: TGTGCCAGTAGTACCAAAGCGGAGGGGAGCTACGAGCAGTACTTC

J gene: TRBJ2-1
D gene: .
V gene: TRBV29-1
clone size: .
CDR3 protein: CSVVPRKGNEQFF
CDR3 DNA: TGCAGCGTTGTCCCGCGGAAGGGCAATGAGCAGTTCTTC

J gene: TRBJ2-3
D gene: .
V gene: TRBV7-3
clone size: .
CDR3 protein: CASSLQRQDTQYF
CDR3 DNA: TGTGCCAGCAGCCTCCAGCGACAAGATACGCAGTATTTT

J gene: TRBJ2-5
D gene: .
V gene: TRBV5-4
clone size: .
CDR3 protein: CASSPGTGQETQYF
CDR3 DNA: TGTGCCAGCAGCCCAGGGACCGGCCAAGAGACCCAGTACTTC

J gene: TRBJ2-1
D gene: TRBD2
V gene: TRBV7-3
clone size: once
CDR3 protein: CASSLTMAGGHNEQFF
CDR3 DNA: TGTGCCAGCAGCTTAACAATGGCGGGAGGGCACAATGAGCAGTTCTTC

J gene: TRBJ2-5
D gene: .
V gene: TRBV5-1
clone size: .
CDR3 protein: CASSLGETGETQYF
CDR3 DNA: TGCGCCAGCAGCTTGGGTGAGACGGGTGAGACCCAGTACTTC